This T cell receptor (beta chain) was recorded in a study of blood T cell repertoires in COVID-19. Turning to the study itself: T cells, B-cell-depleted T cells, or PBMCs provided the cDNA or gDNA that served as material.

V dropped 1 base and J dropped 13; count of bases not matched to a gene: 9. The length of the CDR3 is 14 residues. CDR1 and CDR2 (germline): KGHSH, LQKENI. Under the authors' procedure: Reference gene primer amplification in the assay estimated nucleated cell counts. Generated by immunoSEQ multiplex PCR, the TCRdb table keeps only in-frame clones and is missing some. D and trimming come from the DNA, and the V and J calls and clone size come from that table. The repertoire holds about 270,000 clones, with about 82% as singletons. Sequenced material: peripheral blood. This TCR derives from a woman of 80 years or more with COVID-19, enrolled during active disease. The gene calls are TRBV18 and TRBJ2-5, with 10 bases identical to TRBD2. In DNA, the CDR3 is TGTGCCAGCTCACCACTGGCTAGCGGGGGCCTATTGTACTTC. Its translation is CASSPLASGGLLYF.